What follows are 18 T cell receptor beta chains derived from one specimen sequenced in a study of graft-versus-host responses after intestinal transplantation. The method was immunoSEQ multiplex PCR; TCRdb's version includes in-frame clones alone and lacks a portion of them. The sample records 130,000 or so clones, roughly nine tenths being singletons. Antigen specificity for these receptors is unknown. The sequenced sample was unstimulated CD4+ T cells sorted from spleen or lymph node cells, obtained before intestinal transplant. These receptors originate from a human donor who received an intestinal transplant.

The rearrangement uses TRBV7-2 and TRBJ1-6; D not certain. Germline V gene data show CDR1 as SGHTA and CDR2 as FQGNSA. The V end was cut by 1 base, the J end by 6 bases, with 4 bases between. This CDR3 has 13 residues. CDR3 protein: CASSLDSNSPLHF. CDR3 bases: TGTGCCAGCAGCTTAGATAGTAATTCACCCCTCCACTTT.

This chain connects TRBV6-4 to TRBJ2-1; D is ambiguous. The CDR3 totals 13 residues. Germline CDR1 is MRHNA and CDR2 is SNTAGT. The ends were cut back, 3 bases at V and 5 bases at J, with 8 bases in the middle. The CDR3 nucleotides read TGTGCCAGCAGTGATTTAAGGAACAATGAGCAGTTCTTC. Translating gives CASSDLRNNEQFF.

This rearrangement joins TRBV9 to TRBJ2-1; D remains ambiguous. V was cut by 0 bases and J by 5 bases, with 12 bases left in between. Germline V gene data show CDR1 as SGDLS and CDR2 as YYNGEE. This CDR3 contains 15 residues. The CDR3 is CASSVGWVGHNEQFF. Written as DNA, the CDR3 is TGTGCCAGCAGCGTAGGGTGGGTCGGGCACAATGAGCAGTTCTTC.

The CDR3 protein is CASSIDPPGGHTEAFF. The CDR3 region has the DNA TGTGCCAGTAGTATAGATCCCCCGGGAGGCCACACTGAAGCTTTCTTT. V is TRBV19 and J is TRBJ1-1, with D unresolved. The CDR3 covers 16 residues. Germline CDR1 reads LNHDA; CDR2 reads SQIVND (reference sequence). Trimming took off 0 bases at V and 3 bases at J, with 14 bases between the two ends.

The chain employs TRBV7-9 and TRBJ1-4; D is uncertain. The CDR3 is 14 residues long. The germline gives CDR1 SEHNR, CDR2 FQNEAQ (reference sequence). V lost 2 bases and J 4 bases, leaving 8 bases between the germline ends. The CDR3, as DNA: TGTGCCAGCAGCTTATCGGGGTTTAATGAAAAACTGTTTTTT. This translates into CASSLSGFNEKLFF. The complete variable domain, with remaining parts taken from reference TRBV7-9 and TRBJ1-4, reads DTGVSQNPRHKITKRGQNVTFRCDPISEHNRLYWYRQTLGQGPEFLTYFQNEAQLEKSRLLSDRFSAERPKGSFSTLEIQRTEQGDSAMYLCASSLSGFNEKLFFGSGTQLSVL.

The V and J genes are TRBV7-3 and TRBJ1-1; perhaps TRBD1 as D (5 bases). CDR3 length: 15 residues. Germline CDR1 SGHTA, CDR2 FQGTGA. The V end lost 1 base, the J end lost 1 base, and 10 bases lay between the germline ends. In DNA, the CDR3 is TGTGCCAGCAGCTTAAAGGGCGGGGGGAACACTGAAGCTTTCTTT. It is translated as CASSLKGGGNTEAFF.

This clone appeared a single time. The chain employs TRBV27 and TRBJ2-6, with a tentative D call TRBD1 (5 bases). The CDR3 is made up of 16 amino acids. Germline CDR1 reads MNHEY; CDR2 reads SMNVEV (reference sequence). V dropped 1 base and J dropped 4 bases, with 11 bases sitting between them. This CDR3 reads CASSLFDSYGANVLTF. The CDR3 region has the DNA TGTGCCAGCAGTTTATTCGACAGTTACGGGGCCAACGTCCTGACTTTC.

The chain employs TRBV10-3 and TRBJ1-6, with D perhaps matching TRBD1 (6 bases). The CDR3 consists of 17 residues. The germline V and J ends were trimmed by 0 bases and 8 bases, with 17 bases remaining between them. Germline CDR1 is ENHRY and CDR2 is SYGVKD. Written as DNA, the CDR3 is TGTGCCATCAGTGAGTCTGCGGGGGGCGGCCGGGATTCACCCCTCCACTTT. It is translated as CAISESAGGGRDSPLHF.

The sample holds one count of this clone. The V call is TRBV5-1, the J call TRBJ2-3; a possible D gene is TRBD1 (5 bases). The CDR3 sequence is 14 residues long. Germline CDR1 is SGHRS and CDR2 is YFSETQ. Deletions cut 5 bases from V and 0 bases from J, with 10 bases between. In DNA, the CDR3 is TGCGCCAGCAGAGGGGCAGGCAGCACAGATACGCAGTATTTT. Its protein is CASRGAGSTDTQYF.

The rearrangement links TRBV5-4 to TRBJ2-3, with D maybe TRBD1 (6 bases). This CDR3 is 14 amino acids long. In germline, CDR1 is SGHNT, CDR2 YYREEE (reference sequence). V was cut by 0 bases and J by 4 bases, with 9 bases left in between. The CDR3 spells CASSLDRVADTQYF. The CDR3 DNA sequence: TGTGCCAGCAGCTTGGACAGGGTAGCAGATACGCAGTATTTT.

The sample holds one count of this clone. V usage is TRBV5-6 and J usage is TRBJ2-5, with D possibly TRBD2 on 5 matching bases. The V gene's germline CDR1 is SGHDT and CDR2 YYEEEE. This CDR3 is built from 15 residues. V gave up 4 bases and J gave up 2 bases, with 15 bases separating them. The CDR3 loop is CASSVKTIGQETQYF. The CDR3 nucleotides are TGTGCCAGCAGCGTAAAGACTATAGGACAAGAGACCCAGTACTTC.

The chain is built from TRBV6-1 and TRBJ1-2, with D uncertain. CDR3 length: 13 amino acids. Germline loops: CDR1 MNHNS, CDR2 SASEGT. Between the trimmed V and J ends, which lost 1 base and 8 bases, there was a span of 11 bases. In DNA form, the CDR3 reads TGTGCCAGCAGTGAAGGGATCGGTTGGGGCTACACCTTC. Translation: CASSEGIGWGYTF.

The chain links TRBV15 to TRBJ2-3; 12 bases align to TRBD2. After removal of 4 bases from V and 5 bases from J, the junction contained 4 bases not matched to a gene. Germline V gene data show CDR1 as LNHNV and CDR2 as YYDKDF (reference sequence). This CDR3 has 15 residues. The CDR3 loop is CATSKTSGGGDTQYF. The CDR3 nucleotides read TGTGCCACCAGCAAGACTAGCGGGGGTGGAGATACGCAGTATTTT. Supplemented by reference TRBV15 and TRBJ2-3, the full variable domain reads DAMVIQNPRYQVTQFGKPVTLSCSQTLNHNVMYWYQQKSSQAPKLLFHYYDKDFNNEADTPDNFQSRRPNTSFCFLDIRSPGLGDTAMYLCATSKTSGGGDTQYFGPGTRLTVL.

This sequence joins TRBV9 and TRBJ2-5, with TRBD2 matching 15 bases. CDR3 length equals 17 residues. The germline V gene encodes CDR1 SGDLS and CDR2 YYNGEE. Losses at the gene ends were 4 bases for V and 4 bases for J; bases not matched to a gene: 8. The DNA of the CDR3 is TGTGCCAGCAGCTCCTGGACTAGCGGGGGGGCCAGAGAGACCCAGTACTTC. Amino acids: CASSSWTSGGARETQYF. The full variable domain, with the rest looked up from reference TRBV9 and TRBJ2-5, is DSGVTQTPKHLITATGQRVTLRCSPRSGDLSVYWYQQSLDQGLQFLIQYYNGEERAKGNILERFSAQQFPDLHSELNLSSLELGDSALYFCASSSWTSGGARETQYFGPGTRLLVL.

This clone was seen only a few times. The CDR3 loop is CASKGAIVGGELFF. The CDR3, as DNA: TGTGCCAGCAAAGGGGCAATTGTTGGCGGGGAGCTGTTTTTT. This chain uses TRBV9 with TRBJ2-2; D perhaps matches TRBD1 (5 bases). Germline CDR1 reads SGDLS; CDR2 reads YYNGEE. The CDR3 is 14 residues long. Trimming cost V 6 bases and J 7 bases, with 16 bases left between them.

The table lists this clone with a count of one. An end of the junction does not agree with germline; a read error may underlie this. Within the sample, other DNA sequences also encode this same CDR3. V gene TRBV5-6 combines with J gene TRBJ2-7; no definite D call. Germline V CDR1 and CDR2: SGHDT, YYEEEE. The CDR3 contains 11 residues. As DNA, the CDR3 is TGTGCCAGTAGCTTGTTCGACGAGCAGTACTTC. The encoded protein is CASSLFDEQYF. The full variable domain, rest sourced from reference TRBV5-6 and TRBJ2-7, is DAGVTQSPTHLIKTRGQQVTLRCSPKSGHDTVSWYQQALGQGPQFIFQYYEEEERQRGNFPDRFSGHQFPNYSSELNVNALLLGDSALYLCASSLFDEQYFGPGTRLTVT.

The genes are TRBV5-1 and TRBJ2-7, with unresolved D. This CDR3 contains 11 residues. The V end lost 7 bases, the J end lost 5 bases, and 10 bases lay between the germline ends. CDR1 is SGHRS, CDR2 YFSETQ, per germline. The CDR3 region is CASGWGHEQYF. The CDR3 DNA follows: TGCGCCAGCGGCTGGGGTCACGAGCAGTACTTC.

This sequence joins TRBV10-1 and TRBJ2-7, with TRBD1 identical over 7 bases. Germline CDR1 reads WNHNN; CDR2 reads SYGVQD (reference sequence). V trimming: 4 bases; J trimming: 6 bases; junction bases outside the gene matches: 9. The CDR3 totals 14 residues. The CDR3 spells CASSGDSRGAEQYF. The CDR3 DNA is TGCGCCAGCAGTGGGGACAGCCGAGGGGCCGAGCAGTACTTC.